The TCR beta chain under discussion was sequenced for a study of blood T cells in healthy people across ages. As for the study in general: Template switching picked up about one barcoded beta molecule for each two T cells.

Broader study findings: Observed TCR beta diversity per million T cells went down as age went up. This fall followed a roughly linear course with age.

No fewer than 7 million PBMCs went into each sample. Extracted total RNA amounted to at least 5.5 micrograms for each sample. On this clonotype: The antigen is unknown.

With a J-beta primer mix and a sample-barcoded 5' primer, a second PCR ran roughly 7 to 11 cycles. MiXCR, run by TCRdb on the 5' RACE reads, gives a single entry per CDR3 protein. The sample carries hundreds of thousands of distinct CDR3 sequences, approximately 60% recorded once. From germline, CDR1 is MGHRA and CDR2 YSYEKL. V was shortened by 3 bases and J by 1 base, with 7 bases between the two germline ends. CDR3 length: 14 residues. This clonotype was obtained from a man between 35 and 55 years old in good health. The rearrangement links TRBV4-1 to TRBJ1-5; D gene uncertain. The sample comprised blood. The CDR3 DNA follows: TGCGCCAGCAGCCACAGCAACAGCAATCAGCCCCAGCATTTT. This encodes CASSHSNSNQPQHF.